Below are 15 T cell receptor beta chains sequenced from a single sample in a study of post-analysis software for immune sequencing data. Study results and caveats: Included in a set of a few TRBV segments more frequent in patients than controls were TRBV5-6, TRBV5-1 and TRBV20-1.

Prepared libraries of TCR beta cDNA carried unique molecular identifiers. Each CDR3 protein gets one entry after TCRdb re-called the PCR reads with MiXCR. This table holds hundreds of thousands of distinct CDR3 sequences, around 44% found once. Their antigens are not known. The sample consisted of blood. These receptor sequences come from a girl aged 10 to 17 with multiple sclerosis.

This chain connects TRBV5-1 to TRBJ2-5; tentative D call: TRBD1 (5 bases). The CDR3 has 16 residues. Germline-derived CDR1 and CDR2 are SGHRS and YFSETQ. The V and J ends lost 0 bases and 3 bases respectively, with 15 bases between them. CDR3 coding DNA: TGCGCCAGCAGCTTGGCGGCTAGAGTAGGGGAAGAGACCCAGTACTTC. Amino acids: CASSLAARVGEETQYF.

This clonotype was observed a few times. One junction end does not reproduce the germline sequence, and a read error may be involved. The CDR3 sequence is CASRLAGLQRTDTQYF. The CDR3 nucleotides read TGTGCCAGCAGATTAGCGGGTCTCCAACGAACAGATACGCAGTATTTT. V is TRBV12-3 or TRBV12-4 and J is TRBJ2-3, with 7 bases that match TRBD2. This CDR3 has 16 residues.

The chain joins TRBV19 to TRBJ2-7, with 8 nucleotides matching TRBD1. CDR3 length: 12 amino acids. The trim removed 7 bases at V and 5 bases at J, leaving 4 bases unmatched. Germline V gives CDR1 LNHDA, CDR2 SQIVND (reference sequence). The CDR3 loop reads CASKDREDEQYF. CDR3 nucleotide sequence: TGTGCCAGTAAGGACAGGGAGGACGAGCAGTACTTC.

J is TRBJ2-5 and V is TRBV6-1; possible D gene TRBD1, 6 bases. V shed 5 bases and J shed 1 base, with 14 bases lying between them. This CDR3 region has 15 residues. In germline, CDR1 is MNHNS, CDR2 SASEGT. CDR3 residues: CASSPMGATQETQYF. Written as DNA, the CDR3 is TGTGCCAGCAGTCCCATGGGGGCTACCCAAGAGACCCAGTACTTC.

This clonotype was counted a few times. The rearrangement joins TRBV9 to TRBJ2-7; possible D gene TRBD1, 5 bases. V lost 2 bases and J lost 3, with 18 bases in between. The CDR3 runs 16 residues. Per the germline V gene, CDR1 is SGDLS and CDR2 is YYNGEE. CDR3 coding DNA: TGTGCCAGCAGCGTCTCCCTGGTTGAGCAGGGCTACGAGCAGTACTTC. Amino acid sequence: CASSVSLVEQGYEQYF.

The chain employs TRBV7-2 and TRBJ2-7; D not certain. The CDR3 totals 15 residues. In germline, CDR1 is SGHTA, CDR2 FQGNSA. Between the trimmed V and J ends, which lost 1 base and 2 bases, there was a span of 12 bases. The CDR3 region has the DNA TGTGCCAGCAGCTTAGATGGCCTGGGCCCCTACGAGCAGTACTTC. Protein product: CASSLDGLGPYEQYF.

Only a few counts were recorded for this clonotype. The chain recombines TRBV5-6 with TRBJ2-3; D unclear. V was trimmed by 0 bases and J by 1 base, leaving 9 bases between them. Germline V gene data show CDR1 as SGHDT and CDR2 as YYEEEE. The CDR3 extends over 15 amino acids. The CDR3 nucleotides read TGTGCCAGCAGCTTGGGCCCCGTAGGCACAGATACGCAGTATTTT. Translation gives CASSLGPVGTDTQYF.

V usage is TRBV12-3 or TRBV12-4 and J usage is TRBJ1-4; no firm D call. The CDR3 contains 14 residues. V was clipped by 5 bases and J by 7 bases, with 14 bases between them. The CDR3 DNA follows: TGTGCCAGCAGTCATGACGGCCTTGGTGAAAAACTGTTTTTT. Translating it yields CASSHDGLGEKLFF.

A few counts support this clonotype. This sequence joins TRBV7-6 and TRBJ2-1, with 8 positions matching TRBD2. This CDR3 is 15 amino acids long. CDR1 SGHVS and CDR2 FNYEAQ come from the germline V gene. V lost 5 bases to trimming and J lost 7 bases; unmatched junction nucleotides: 10. The CDR3 sequence is CASSNGLAGRNEQFF. DNA of the CDR3: TGTGCCAGCAGCAACGGACTAGCAGGAAGGAATGAGCAGTTCTTC.

This rearrangement joins TRBV10-3 to TRBJ2-1; 7 nucleotides line up with TRBD2. There are 11 residues in the CDR3. CDR1 and CDR2 (germline): ENHRY, SYGVKD. V dropped 9 bases and J dropped 12; count of bases not matched to a gene: 8. The DNA for the CDR3 is TGTGCCATGGCTAGCGGTCCAATGCAGTTCTTC. Translation: CAMASGPMQFF.

With respect to this clonotype: A read error may produce the germline difference seen at one junction end. The chain has TRBV7-2 and TRBJ2-7; TRBD1 agrees at 10 bases. Germline V gene lookup returns CDR1 SGHTA and CDR2 FQGNSA. The CDR3 loop spans 16 amino acids. The CDR3 DNA sequence: TGTGCCAGCAGCTCCCGGGGACAGGGGCCTCCCTACGGGCAGTACTTC. This encodes CASSSRGQGPPYGQYF.

The CDR3 nucleotides read TGTGCCAGCAGCCAAGATGGGAGCGGGAGTGGGAACATTCAGTACTTC. It is translated as CASSQDGSGSGNIQYF. This rearrangement joins TRBV3-1 to TRBJ2-7, with 8 nucleotides matching TRBD2. The end of the DNA fits TRBJ2-4 better, so the J call may be wrong. The germline gives CDR1 LGHDT, CDR2 YNNKEL (reference sequence). The length of the CDR3 is 16 residues.

The chain joins TRBV12-3 or TRBV12-4 to TRBJ2-3; D is uncertain. The CDR3 runs 13 residues. Trimming left V 6 bases short and J 2 bases short, with 9 bases between. For the CDR3, the DNA is TGTGCCAGCAGCGACCCCTTCACAGATACGCAGTATTTT. Residues: CASSDPFTDTQYF.

A single count supports this clonotype. For the CDR3, the DNA is TGTGCCAGCAGTTTCTGGGACAGGCGAACTAATGAAAAACTGTTTTTT. It encodes CASSFWDRRTNEKLFF. The rearrangement uses TRBV12-3 or TRBV12-4 and TRBJ1-4; 8 bases map to TRBD1. The CDR3 length is 16 residues. Unmatched junction bases numbered 4, after V lost 3 bases and J lost 1 base.

In its sample, this clonotype was seen a few times. This rearrangement joins TRBV7-6 to TRBJ2-7, with 7 bases matching TRBD2. The CDR3 has 14 residues. J lost 3 bases, V lost 1 base, and 3 bases had no gene match. The germline CDR1 and CDR2 sequences are SGHVS and FNYEAQ. The DNA of the CDR3 is TGTGCCAGCAGCTTAGGGGAGGGGATCTACGAGCAGTACTTC. Residues: CASSLGEGIYEQYF.